This T cell receptor beta chain originates from a study of identical twins. Regarding the study as a whole: Among out-of-frame alpha sequences shared by twins, low generation probability occurred in excess.

The sample holds many counts of this clonotype. What it recognizes is unknown. Trimming shortened V by 7 bases and J by 2 bases, and 11 bases separated the two germline ends. The germline CDR1 and CDR2 sequences are ENHRY and SYGVKD. CDR3 size: 13 residues. A universal primer site arose from template switching, and cDNA bore unique molecular identifiers. TCRdb used MiXCR to reprocess the 5' RACE reads, holding one entry per CDR3 protein. Among around 1.7 million distinct CDR3 sequences listed, less than 40% were seen once. The chain uses TRBV10-3 and TRBJ1-2, with no clear D. Material for sequencing was cord blood. The sequence was obtained from a newborn girl in good health. CDR3 sequence reads: CAITEVRNYGYTF. CDR3 sequence (DNA): TGTGCCATCACCGAGGTACGGAACTATGGCTACACCTTC.